The 29 T cell receptor beta chains reported below all come from one sample, sequenced in a study of neurological immune-mediated disorders. Each CDR3 protein is one row after TCRdb ran MiXCR on the 5' RACE reads. The table has fewer than 50,000 distinct CDR3 sequences, roughly an eighth seen once. The time point: longitudinal time-point 3. The specimen sequenced was PBMCs. These receptors were obtained from a male donor with HTLV-1-associated myelopathy (HAM/TSP).

The J gene is TRBJ1-1, the V gene TRBV5-1, with D hard to call. The V end lost 2 bases, the J end lost 5 bases, and 13 bases lay between the germline ends. The CDR3 covers 14 residues. Germline V gene sequence: CDR1 SGHRS, CDR2 YFSETQ. The CDR3 protein is CASSFALGGTEAFF. The DNA of the CDR3 is TGCGCCAGCAGCTTTGCTTTAGGAGGGACTGAAGCTTTCTTT.

The chain combines TRBV20-1 with TRBJ1-4; D is perhaps TRBD1 (6 bases). The CDR3 runs 14 residues. The V gene's germline CDR1 is DFQATT and CDR2 SNEGSKA (reference sequence). V was trimmed by 0 bases and J by 7 bases, leaving 12 bases between them. CDR3 DNA: TGCAGTGCTAGAGATGGACAGAGGACTGAAAAACTGTTTTTT. Translating it yields CSARDGQRTEKLFF.

There are many counts of this clonotype. J is TRBJ2-1 and V is TRBV4-2; 8 positions agree with TRBD1. The germline V gene has CDR1 LGHNA and CDR2 YNFKEQ. The CDR3 length is 17 residues. Trimming took 0 bases from V and 7 from J; bases not matched to a gene: 11. CDR3 region: CASSQEISQGARNEQFF. The CDR3 DNA reads as TGTGCCAGCAGCCAAGAAATAAGCCAGGGGGCGAGGAATGAGCAGTTCTTC.

This clonotype came up a few times. The chain uses TRBV27 and TRBJ2-1, with D perhaps TRBD1 or TRBD2 (6 bases each). This CDR3 contains 12 residues. Germline V CDR1 and CDR2: MNHEY, SMNVEV (reference sequence). V was shortened by 8 bases and J by 8 bases, with 13 bases between the two germline ends. CDR3 DNA: TGTGCCAGCGGAACCGGGGGCCATGAGCAGTTCTTC. Translation gives CASGTGGHEQFF.

This clonotype appeared a few times. The J gene is TRBJ2-5, the V gene TRBV5-1, with D maybe TRBD1 (5 bases). V was shortened by 0 bases and J by 3 bases, with 12 bases between the two germline ends. The CDR3 covers 15 residues. Looked up from germline, CDR1 is SGHRS and CDR2 is YFSETQ. CDR3 in DNA: TGCGCCAGCAGCTTGGCCAGGGCGGAAAAAGAGACCCAGTACTTC. Translated, it gives CASSLARAEKETQYF.

A single count supports this clonotype. The CDR3 spells CSARWPPGGSTQYF. Here the CDR3 DNA reads TGCAGTGCTAGATGGCCACCTGGGGGGTCTACGCAGTATTTT. This chain links TRBV20-1 with TRBJ2-3, with D possibly TRBD2 on 6 matching bases. With 2 bases removed from V and 8 bases from J, the gap between germline ends came to 17 bases. Germline V gives CDR1 DFQATT, CDR2 SNEGSKA (reference sequence). The CDR3 consists of 14 residues.

This clonotype was counted ten times or more. The V call is TRBV5-1, the J call TRBJ2-1; 10 bases agree with TRBD2. The CDR3 loop spans 16 amino acids. V was clipped by 5 bases and J by 0 bases; unmatched bases: 5. Germline V CDR1 and CDR2: SGHRS, YFSETQ. The CDR3 sequence: CASRDPSGGSYNEQFF. DNA of the CDR3: TGCGCCAGCAGGGATCCTAGCGGGGGCTCCTACAATGAGCAGTTCTTC.

In its sample, this clonotype was seen many times. J is TRBJ1-1 and V is TRBV6-6; D unclear. The CDR3 length is 14 residues. V dropped 7 bases and J dropped 3 bases, with 15 bases sitting between them. In germline, CDR1 is MNHNY, CDR2 SVGAGI (reference sequence). CDR3 in amino acids: CASTDVGRDTEAFF. The CDR3, as DNA: TGTGCCAGCACCGATGTGGGGAGGGACACTGAAGCTTTCTTT.

This clonotype was found a few times. This chain connects TRBV5-1 to TRBJ2-5, with 11 bases lining up with TRBD2. Germline assignment: CDR1 SGHRS and CDR2 YFSETQ. J gave up 2 bases and V 4 bases, and 4 bases lay outside the gene matches. This CDR3 is 15 amino acids long. The CDR3 here is CASSPTSGGQETQYF. CDR3 bases: TGCGCCAGCAGCCCAACTAGCGGGGGACAAGAGACCCAGTACTTC. Together with reference TRBV5-1 and TRBJ2-5, the CDR3 gives the full variable domain: KAGVTQTPRYLIKTRGQQVTLSCSPISGHRSVSWYQQTPGQGLQFLFEYFSETQRNKGNFPGRFSGRQFSNSRSEMNVSTLELGDSALYLCASSPTSGGQETQYFGPGTRLLVL.

This clonotype was observed many times. The J gene is TRBJ2-1, the V gene TRBV20-1; 8 bases are shared with TRBD2. V gave up 6 bases and J gave up 2 bases; unmatched junction bases: 6. The CDR3 runs 14 residues. Germline lookup yields CDR1 DFQATT and CDR2 SNEGSKA (reference sequence). The CDR3 sequence is CSANPGLAYNEQFF. CDR3 nucleotides: TGCAGTGCGAACCCGGGACTAGCCTACAATGAGCAGTTCTTC.

This clonotype showed up many times. This sequence joins TRBV5-1 and TRBJ2-5, with 8 bases aligning to TRBD2. Germline V gene lookup returns CDR1 SGHRS and CDR2 YFSETQ. The CDR3 length is 16 residues. The J segment lost 1 base and the V segment lost 4 bases, leaving 9 bases of the junction unmatched. Here the CDR3 reads CASSRGVAGPQETQYF. The CDR3 DNA follows: TGCGCCAGCAGCCGGGGAGTAGCGGGGCCCCAAGAGACCCAGTACTTC.

In its sample, this clonotype was seen many times. The genes are TRBV5-1 and TRBJ2-7; TRBD2 is a possible D gene (7 bases). The germline V gene encodes CDR1 SGHRS and CDR2 YFSETQ. Trimming removed 6 bases at V and 6 bases at J, with 19 bases between. This CDR3 has 14 amino acids. CDR3 nucleotide sequence: TGCGCCAGCACCTGGGACGGGGGGCCCCTCGAGCAGTACTTC. The encoded protein is CASTWDGGPLEQYF.

At least ten counts were recorded for this clonotype. The chain links TRBV4-1 to TRBJ2-4; D not resolved. The germline gives CDR1 MGHRA, CDR2 YSYEKL. V dropped 3 bases and J dropped 0 bases, with 6 bases sitting between them. The CDR3 loop spans 14 amino acids. This CDR3 is CASSQTVAKNIQYF. Here the CDR3 DNA reads TGCGCCAGCAGCCAGACTGTAGCCAAAAACATTCAGTACTTC.

This clonotype showed up many times. This chain uses TRBV28 with TRBJ1-2; the match to TRBD1 covers 9 bases. Germline trimming cut 5 bases from V and 4 bases from J; bases unmatched to any gene: 8. From germline, CDR1 is MDHEN and CDR2 SYDVKM. There are 15 residues in the CDR3. In nucleotides, the CDR3 is TGTGCCAGCAGTGTAACAGGGGGCTCGGTCTATGGCTACACCTTC. It translates to CASSVTGGSVYGYTF.

This clonotype was observed at least ten times. The chain is built from TRBV20-1 and TRBJ2-5; D gene ambiguous. There are 14 residues in the CDR3. The V and J ends lost 6 bases and 3 bases respectively, with 17 bases between them. CDR1 is DFQATT and CDR2 is SNEGSKA in the germline V gene (reference sequence). The DNA for the CDR3 is TGCAGTGCCGAGGCTGCGATGGGGAAAGAGACCCAGTACTTC. Translated: CSAEAAMGKETQYF.

For the CDR3, the DNA is TGCGCCAGCAGCGACGGTCCAGGGAATAACTATGGCTACACCTTC. Translating it yields CASSDGPGNNYGYTF. The gene calls are TRBV5-1 and TRBJ1-2; possible D gene TRBD1, 5 bases. The CDR3 has 15 residues. The V end lost 4 bases, the J end lost 1 base, and 14 bases lay between the germline ends. Germline V gives CDR1 SGHRS, CDR2 YFSETQ.

This clonotype showed up many times. CDR3 in DNA: TGTGCCAGCAGGGACGGGACAGGGAACTATGGCTACACCTTC. Its translation is CASRDGTGNYGYTF. The chain joins TRBV6-2 or TRBV6-3 to TRBJ1-2, with TRBD1 identical over 9 bases. This CDR3 spans 14 amino acids. V trimming: 6 bases; J trimming: 2 bases; junction bases outside the gene matches: 4. Germline V lookup: CDR1 MNHEY, CDR2 SVGEGT.

There are many counts of this clonotype. V and J are TRBV20-1 and TRBJ1-5; possible D gene TRBD1, 5 bases. Trimming left V 5 bases short and J 4 bases short, with 6 bases between. In germline, CDR1 is DFQATT, CDR2 SNEGSKA (reference sequence). The CDR3 totals 11 residues. The CDR3 DNA sequence: TGCAGTGCTCGGGGGAATCAGCCCCAGCATTTT. Translation: CSARGNQPQHF.

This chain uses TRBV18 with TRBJ2-1; 8 positions match TRBD2. V shed 1 base and J 8 bases; nucleotides not matched to a gene: 7. This CDR3 region has 15 residues. From germline, CDR1 is KGHSH and CDR2 LQKENI. The CDR3 reads CASSPRVATSDEQFF. In DNA form, the CDR3 reads TGTGCCAGCTCACCACGGGTTGCGACTAGCGATGAGCAGTTCTTC. Looking up the rest from reference TRBV18 and TRBJ2-1 gives the full variable domain: NAGVMQNPRHLVRRRGQEARLRCSPMKGHSHVYWYRQLPEEGLKFMVYLQKENIIDESGMPKERFSAEFPKEGPSILRIQQVVRGDSAAYFCASSPRVATSDEQFFGPGTRLTVL.

This clonotype has a count of ten or more. CDR3 amino acids: CAISGMGGDGYTF. CDR3 nucleotides: TGTGCCATCAGTGGAATGGGCGGCGATGGCTACACCTTC. The genes are TRBV10-3 and TRBJ1-2; D gene uncertain. Germline CDR1 ENHRY, CDR2 SYGVKD. The V end lost 4 bases, the J end lost 6 bases, and 12 bases lay between the germline ends. The CDR3 runs to 13 residues.

This clonotype was seen a few times. The J gene is TRBJ2-7, the V gene TRBV5-8; 8 bases map to TRBD2. Germline CDR1 reads SGHTS; CDR2 reads YDEGEE. The trim removed 4 bases at V and 6 bases at J, leaving 9 bases unmatched. This CDR3 comprises 14 residues. The CDR3, as DNA: TGTGCCAGCAGCACGGGACTAGGCCTTCTCGAGCAGTACTTC. This encodes CASSTGLGLLEQYF.

This clonotype occurred many times. J is TRBJ1-6 and V is TRBV6-5; 9 bases line up with TRBD1. V lost 5 bases, J lost 10 bases, and 9 bases stayed unmatched. Germline V gene data show CDR1 as MNHEY and CDR2 as SVGAGI. The CDR3 has 15 amino acids. This CDR3 is CASSLLRDRVSPLHF. The CDR3 DNA reads TGTGCCAGCAGTCTCCTCCGGGACAGGGTCTCACCCCTCCACTTT.

This clonotype has ten or more counts. The CDR3 spells CASSGGYRGTDTQYF. The CDR3, as DNA: TGTGCCAGCAGTGGGGGTTACAGGGGAACAGATACGCAGTATTTT. The chain joins TRBV2 to TRBJ2-3; 7 bases fit TRBD1. This CDR3 has 15 residues. Germline trimming cut 4 bases from V and 3 bases from J; bases unmatched to any gene: 7. The V gene's germline CDR1 is SNHLY and CDR2 FYNNEI.

This clonotype was detected many times. The CDR3 coding sequence is TGTGCCAGCCGTACACGAGGGACAGATACGCAGTATTTT. Amino acids: CASRTRGTDTQYF. The gene calls are TRBV6-6 and TRBJ2-3, with a tentative D call TRBD2 (5 bases). V lost 8 bases and J lost 3, with 12 bases in between. The CDR3 runs 13 residues. The germline V gene has CDR1 MNHNY and CDR2 SVGAGI (reference sequence).

This clonotype was counted at least ten times. The chain is built from TRBV7-8 and TRBJ2-2; D tentatively fits TRBD1 or TRBD2 (5 bases each). The germline V and J ends were trimmed by 5 bases and 4 bases, with 14 bases remaining between them. Germline V gene lookup returns CDR1 SGHVS and CDR2 FQNEAQ. CDR3 size: 15 residues. CDR3 residues: CASSARGPSTGELFF. CDR3 in DNA: TGTGCCAGCAGCGCTCGGGGACCGAGCACCGGGGAGCTGTTTTTT.

This clonotype has ten or more counts. The chain combines TRBV28 with TRBJ2-6; perhaps TRBD1 as D (6 bases). Germline V gives CDR1 MDHEN, CDR2 SYDVKM. V shed 6 bases and J shed 2 bases, with 20 bases lying between them. This CDR3 is built from 18 residues. The CDR3 nucleotides are TGTGCCAGCAGCTTAGGACAGTTACTAACTACTGGGGCCAACGTCCTGACTTTC. Residues: CASSLGQLLTTGANVLTF.

This clonotype occurred many times. This chain uses TRBV5-5 with TRBJ1-3; D ambiguous. Germline loops: CDR1 SGHKS, CDR2 YYEKEE (reference sequence). V shed 4 bases and J shed 4 bases, with 18 bases lying between them. The CDR3 consists of 16 residues. The CDR3 here is CASSPYGPQGGNTIYF. In DNA form, the CDR3 reads TGTGCCAGCAGCCCCTATGGGCCCCAAGGAGGAAACACCATATATTTT. The variable domain in full, completed from reference TRBV5-5 and TRBJ1-3, reads DAGVTQSPTHLIKTRGQQVTLRCSPISGHKSVSWYQQVLGQGPQFIFQYYEKEERGRGNFPDRFSARQFPNYSSELNVNALLLGDSALYLCASSPYGPQGGNTIYFGEGSWLTVV.

Many counts were recorded for this clonotype. The rearrangement uses TRBV6-6 and TRBJ2-3; 9 positions agree with TRBD2. CDR1 and CDR2 (germline): MNHNY, SVGAGI (reference sequence). V lost 8 bases and J lost 4; bases outside the gene matches: 10. This CDR3 contains 15 residues. Here the CDR3 reads CASRNIAGAPDTQYF. DNA for the CDR3: TGTGCCAGCCGGAATATAGCGGGAGCTCCAGATACGCAGTATTTT.

This clonotype was counted many times. The chain employs TRBV6-2 or TRBV6-3 and TRBJ1-1; D gene uncertain. Per germline, CDR1 MNHEY and CDR2 SVGEGT. Trimming took 3 bases from V and 4 from J, leaving 6 bases between them. The CDR3 totals 12 residues. The CDR3 protein is CASSYGFTEAFF. The CDR3 bases are TGTGCCAGCAGTTATGGGTTCACTGAAGCTTTCTTT.